Listed here is a single TCR beta chain. Its antigen is not identified. This record belongs to a study of T cells after yellow fever vaccination. Findings and limits, study-wide: Subsequent to the booster, the majority of primary-vaccination clones reappeared (around 96% CD4, approximately 85% CD8).

TCRdb reanalysed the 5' RACE reads using MiXCR and keeps one entry per CDR3 protein. The sample records some 300,000 distinct CDR3 sequences, approximately 11% being singletons. The germline gives CDR1 SQVTM, CDR2 ANQGSEA. The CDR3 loop spans 12 amino acids. The V gene lost 4 bases and the J gene lost 1 base, with 5 bases spanning the gap. The sequenced sample was CD4+ T cells sorted from PBMCs, obtained 45 days after the yellow fever booster vaccination. The chain employs TRBV29-1 and TRBJ1-5; D unresolved. The clonotype comes from a man younger than 35 who received the YFV17D yellow fever vaccine. The CDR3 nucleotides are TGCAGCGTTGCGGGGAGCAATCAGCCCCAGCATTTT. This encodes CSVAGSNQPQHF.